These 18 T cell receptor beta chains came from one sample sequenced in a study of blood T cells in healthy people across ages. The use of a sample-barcoded 5' primer and a J-beta primer mix characterized a second PCR of roughly 6 to 12 cycles. TCRdb ran MiXCR on the 5' RACE reads and lists one entry per CDR3 protein. In the table there are 700,000 to 950,000 distinct CDR3 sequences, approximately 39% of which are singletons. Sequenced sample: blood. These receptors all come from a woman aged 60-75 years in good health.

This clonotype occurred a few times. The genes are TRBV28 and TRBJ2-1, with TRBD2 matching 8 bases. The CDR3 runs 17 residues. Losses at the gene ends were 6 bases for V and 6 bases for J; bases not matched to a gene: 16. Germline CDR1 reads MDHEN; CDR2 reads SYDVKM. The CDR3 DNA sequence: TGTGCCAGCAGACTAAGGGCAGGACGAGCGGGAGTCAATGAGCAGTTCTTC. It is translated as CASRLRAGRAGVNEQFF.

This clonotype has more than one count but fewer than ten. The chain links TRBV4-3 to TRBJ1-6; D is uncertain. Trimming stripped 4 bases from V and 5 bases from J, with 12 bases between. Germline V gene sequence: CDR1 LGHNA, CDR2 YSLEER. CDR3 size: 15 residues. The CDR3, as DNA: TGCGCCAGCAGCCGGGTGGCAGCCAATAATTCACCCCTCCACTTT. Translating it yields CASSRVAANNSPLHF.

The chain links TRBV12-3 or TRBV12-4 to TRBJ2-1; TRBD2 matches at 12 bases. The CDR3 is 17 amino acids. V gave up 4 bases and J gave up 13 bases; unmatched junction bases: 17. CDR3 DNA sequence: TGTGCCAGCAGTTCCCCTAGCGGGGGGGCGACCGAAGAGACCCAGTTCTTC. Protein product: CASSSPSGGATEETQFF.

This clonotype was seen more than once but under ten times. This chain uses TRBV11-2 with TRBJ1-2; tentatively, D is TRBD1 (6 bases). V lost 5 bases to trimming and J lost 6 bases, with 16 bases between them. Germline values: CDR1 SGHAT, CDR2 FQNNGV. The length of the CDR3 is 14 residues. CDR3 loop: CASSIVQGPNGYTF. The CDR3 region has the DNA TGTGCCAGCAGCATAGTCCAGGGGCCCAATGGCTACACCTTC.

This chain uses TRBV2 with TRBJ2-5; TRBD2 agrees at 8 bases. The length of the CDR3 is 15 residues. After removal of 3 bases from V and 2 bases from J, the junction contained 5 bases not matched to a gene. From germline, CDR1 is SNHLY and CDR2 FYNNEI. This CDR3 is CASSDRRLAQETQYF. The CDR3 region has the DNA TGTGCCAGCAGTGACAGGAGACTAGCGCAAGAGACCCAGTACTTC.

This clonotype is a singleton in its sample. The J gene is TRBJ2-7, the V gene TRBV20-1; tentative D call: TRBD2 (7 bases). The assigned J gene may be wrong: the sequence end matches TRBJ2-1 better. The V gene's germline CDR1 is DFQATT and CDR2 SNEGSKA (reference sequence). The CDR3 runs to 17 residues. The chain's CDR3 is CSAGRLARGGGYNEQFF. The CDR3, as DNA: TGCAGTGCTGGGAGACTGGCTAGAGGGGGGGGATACAATGAGCAGTTCTTC.

The rearrangement joins TRBV27 to TRBJ2-1, with D tentatively TRBD1 (5 bases). Germline values: CDR1 MNHEY, CDR2 SMNVEV (reference sequence). The V end was cut by 2 bases, the J end by 8 bases, with 10 bases between. The CDR3 covers 13 residues. As DNA, the CDR3 is TGTGCCAGCAGTTTAATCAGGGCGTATGAGCAGTTCTTC. This sequence encodes CASSLIRAYEQFF.

The rearrangement uses TRBV29-1 and TRBJ2-1; D uncertain. Looked up from germline, CDR1 is SQVTM and CDR2 is ANQGSEA. V lost 5 bases and J lost 3, with 11 bases in between. This CDR3 region has 13 residues. CDR3 protein: CSVWTAGYNEQFF. CDR3 bases: TGCAGCGTTTGGACGGCAGGCTACAATGAGCAGTTCTTC.

The CDR3, as DNA: TGCAGTGCTAGAGTTGGGGGCAGAGGTTACGACGAGCAGTACTTC. Its protein is CSARVGGRGYDEQYF. This chain connects TRBV20-1 to TRBJ2-7, with a possible D match to TRBD1 (6 bases). CDR1 and CDR2 (germline): DFQATT, SNEGSKA (reference sequence). The CDR3 is made up of 15 amino acids. Trimming shortened V by 1 base and J by 5 bases, and 18 bases separated the two germline ends.

This CDR3 is CSARASGRAETQYF. DNA of the CDR3: TGCAGTGCTAGGGCTAGCGGGAGGGCGGAGACCCAGTACTTC. The chain uses TRBV20-1 and TRBJ2-5; 12 positions agree with TRBD2. CDR1 is DFQATT, CDR2 SNEGSKA, per germline (reference sequence). V was pared by 3 bases and J by 5 bases, with 4 bases of the junction left unmatched. The CDR3 has 14 residues.

The gene calls are TRBV7-9 and TRBJ2-4; D not certain. CDR1 and CDR2 (germline): SEHNR, FQNEAQ (reference sequence). The CDR3 length is 14 residues. Trimming took 5 bases from V and 3 from J, leaving 11 bases between them. CDR3 in DNA: TGTGCCAGCAGCCCCTCGGGCAACAAAAACATTCAGTACTTC. Protein: CASSPSGNKNIQYF.

This clonotype appeared many times. V usage is TRBV5-1 and J usage is TRBJ2-1, with 9 positions matching TRBD2. The germline V gene has CDR1 SGHRS and CDR2 YFSETQ. Germline trimming cut 4 bases from V and 2 bases from J; bases unmatched to any gene: 1. The CDR3 has 14 amino acids. The CDR3 DNA reads TGCGCCAGCAGCCGCGGGGGGGCCTACAATGAGCAGTTCTTC. Protein: CASSRGGAYNEQFF.

This clonotype showed up just a few times. The chain links TRBV7-9 to TRBJ2-4; 7 bases match TRBD2. The CDR3 sequence is 16 residues long. Germline CDR1 and CDR2: SEHNR and FQNEAQ (reference sequence). The trim removed 4 bases at V and 0 bases at J, leaving 6 bases unmatched. The CDR3 sequence is CASSSGRDLAKNIQYF. DNA of the CDR3: TGTGCCAGCAGCTCGGGGAGGGACCTAGCCAAAAACATTCAGTACTTC. The full variable domain, rest sourced from reference TRBV7-9 and TRBJ2-4, is DTGVSQNPRHKITKRGQNVTFRCDPISEHNRLYWYRQTLGQGPEFLTYFQNEAQLEKSRLLSDRFSAERPKGSFSTLEIQRTEQGDSAMYLCASSSGRDLAKNIQYFGAGTRLSVL.

This chain joins TRBV10-3 and TRBJ2-5; no firm D call. Germline loops: CDR1 ENHRY, CDR2 SYGVKD. Trimming removed 7 bases from V and 5 bases from J, with 14 bases in between. CDR3 length: 13 residues. The CDR3 sequence is CAINVEQEETQYF. The DNA for the CDR3 is TGTGCCATCAATGTAGAGCAGGAGGAGACCCAGTACTTC.

As for this clonotype: This may stem from a read error, because a much larger clone lies one nucleotide away. V gene TRBV12-3 or TRBV12-4 combines with J gene TRBJ2-1, with a weak D call TRBD2 (5 bases). The length of the CDR3 is 13 residues. V was shortened by 7 bases and J by 10 bases, with 17 bases between the two germline ends. In DNA form, the CDR3 reads TGTGCCAGCAACACCGGGATGTCCTACGAGCAGTTCTTC. Translation: CASNTGMSYEQFF.

The J gene is TRBJ1-4, the V gene TRBV29-1; D possibly corresponds to TRBD1 (6 bases). Per germline, CDR1 SQVTM and CDR2 ANQGSEA. The CDR3 sequence is 15 residues long. V was cut by 6 bases and J by 2 bases, with 16 bases left in between. The chain's CDR3 is CSVAGMGATNEKLFF. For the CDR3, the DNA is TGCAGCGTCGCGGGGATGGGGGCCACTAATGAAAAACTGTTTTTT.

This chain connects TRBV7-2 to TRBJ2-4; D is perhaps TRBD1 or TRBD2 (7 bases each). Per the germline V gene, CDR1 is SGHTA and CDR2 is FQGNSA. The CDR3 spans 16 residues. With 1 base removed from V and 3 bases from J, the gap between germline ends came to 13 bases. As DNA, the CDR3 is TGTGCCAGCAGCTTAGGTCAGGGGGGGAACAAAAACATTCAGTACTTC. This gives the protein CASSLGQGGNKNIQYF.

This chain connects TRBV5-1 to TRBJ2-5; a possible D gene is TRBD2 (5 bases). The V gene lost 6 bases and the J gene lost 11 bases, with 26 bases spanning the gap. The CDR3 loop spans 15 amino acids. Germline V gives CDR1 SGHRS, CDR2 YFSETQ. The CDR3 spells CASTDPGRAANEQYF. The CDR3 DNA reads as TGCGCCAGCACCGATCCTGGGCGGGCTGCTAATGAGCAGTACTTC.